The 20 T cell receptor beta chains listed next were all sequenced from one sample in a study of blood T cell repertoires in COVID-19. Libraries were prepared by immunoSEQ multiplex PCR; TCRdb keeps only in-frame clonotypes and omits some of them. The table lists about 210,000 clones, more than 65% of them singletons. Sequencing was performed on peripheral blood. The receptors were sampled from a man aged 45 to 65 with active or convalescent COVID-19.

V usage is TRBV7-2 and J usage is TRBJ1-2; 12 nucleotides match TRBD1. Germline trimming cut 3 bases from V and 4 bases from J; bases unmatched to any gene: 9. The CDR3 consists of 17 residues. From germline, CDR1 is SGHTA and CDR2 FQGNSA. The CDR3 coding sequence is TGTGCCAGCAGCTTTATCCCCGGGACAGGGGGCGGCTATGGCTACACCTTC. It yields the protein CASSFIPGTGGGYGYTF.

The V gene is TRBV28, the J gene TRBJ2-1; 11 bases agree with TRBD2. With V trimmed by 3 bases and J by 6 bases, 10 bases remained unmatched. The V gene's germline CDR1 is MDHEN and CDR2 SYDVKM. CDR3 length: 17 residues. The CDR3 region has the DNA TGTGCCAGCAGTTTGTATAGCGGGACTAGCGGAACCAATGAGCAGTTCTTC. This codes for CASSLYSGTSGTNEQFF.

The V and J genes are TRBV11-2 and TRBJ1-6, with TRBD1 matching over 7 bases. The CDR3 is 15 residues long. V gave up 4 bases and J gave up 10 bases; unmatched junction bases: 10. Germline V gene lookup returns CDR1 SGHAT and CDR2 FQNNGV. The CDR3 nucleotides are TGTGCCAGCAGCTCTCAGACAGGGTCTGGCTCACCCCTCCACTTT. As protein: CASSSQTGSGSPLHF.

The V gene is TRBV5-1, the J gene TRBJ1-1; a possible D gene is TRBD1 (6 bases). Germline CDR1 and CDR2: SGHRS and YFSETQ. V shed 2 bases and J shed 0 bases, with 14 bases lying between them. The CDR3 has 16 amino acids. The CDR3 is CASSFGPGGMNTEAFF. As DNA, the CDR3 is TGCGCCAGCAGCTTTGGCCCGGGGGGCATGAACACTGAAGCTTTCTTT.

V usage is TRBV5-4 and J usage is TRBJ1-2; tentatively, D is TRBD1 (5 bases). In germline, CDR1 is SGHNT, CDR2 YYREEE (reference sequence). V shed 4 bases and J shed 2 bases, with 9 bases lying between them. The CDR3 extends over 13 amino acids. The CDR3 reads CASSARDNYGYTF. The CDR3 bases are TGTGCCAGCAGCGCGCGGGACAACTATGGCTACACCTTC.

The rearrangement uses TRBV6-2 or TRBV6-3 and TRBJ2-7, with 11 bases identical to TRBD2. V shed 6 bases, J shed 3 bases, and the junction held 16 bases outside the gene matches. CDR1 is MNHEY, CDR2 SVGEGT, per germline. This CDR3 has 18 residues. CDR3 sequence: CASSPTPILAGGRYEQYF. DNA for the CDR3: TGTGCCAGCAGCCCCACCCCGATTCTAGCGGGAGGTCGCTACGAGCAGTACTTC.

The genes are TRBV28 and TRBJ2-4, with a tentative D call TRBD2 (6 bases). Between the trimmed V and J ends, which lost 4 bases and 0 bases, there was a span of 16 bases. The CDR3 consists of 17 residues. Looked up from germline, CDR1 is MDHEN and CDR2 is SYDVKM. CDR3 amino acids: CASSSPSQGLAKNIQYF. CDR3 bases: TGTGCCAGCAGTTCCCCGTCCCAGGGACTAGCCAAAAACATTCAGTACTTC.

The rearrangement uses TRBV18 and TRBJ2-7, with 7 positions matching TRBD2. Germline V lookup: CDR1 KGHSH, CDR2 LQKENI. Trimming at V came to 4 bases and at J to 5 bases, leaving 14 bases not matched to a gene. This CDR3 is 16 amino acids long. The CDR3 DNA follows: TGTGCCAGCTCACGACAACGGGGGGATAGTGGGGACGAGCAGTACTTC. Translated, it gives CASSRQRGDSGDEQYF.

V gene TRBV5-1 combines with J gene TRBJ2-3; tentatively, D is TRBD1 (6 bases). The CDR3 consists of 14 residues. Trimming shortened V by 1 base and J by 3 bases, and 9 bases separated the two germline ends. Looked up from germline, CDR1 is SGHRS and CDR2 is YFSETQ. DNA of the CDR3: TGCGCCAGCAGCTTGTGGGGGCAGACAGATACGCAGTATTTT. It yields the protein CASSLWGQTDTQYF.

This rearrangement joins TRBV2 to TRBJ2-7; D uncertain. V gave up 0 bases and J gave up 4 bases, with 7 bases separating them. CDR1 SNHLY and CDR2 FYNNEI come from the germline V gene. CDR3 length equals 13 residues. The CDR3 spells CASSEALLYEQYV. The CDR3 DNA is TGTGCCAGCAGTGAAGCGCTACTGTACGAGCAGTACGTC.

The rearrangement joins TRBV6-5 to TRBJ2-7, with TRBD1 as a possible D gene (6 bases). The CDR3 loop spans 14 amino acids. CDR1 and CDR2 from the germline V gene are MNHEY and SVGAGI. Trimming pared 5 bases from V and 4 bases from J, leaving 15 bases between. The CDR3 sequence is CASSPRTDSYEQYV. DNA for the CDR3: TGTGCCAGCAGTCCCCGGACAGACTCTTACGAGCAGTACGTC.

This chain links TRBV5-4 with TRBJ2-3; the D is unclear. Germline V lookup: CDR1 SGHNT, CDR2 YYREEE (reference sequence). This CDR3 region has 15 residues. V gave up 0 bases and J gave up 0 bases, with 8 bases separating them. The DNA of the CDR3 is TGTGCCAGCAGCTTGGGCGGCGGAAGCACAGATACGCAGTATTTT. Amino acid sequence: CASSLGGGSTDTQYF.

CDR3 protein: CASARGRRLAGLDEQFF. The CDR3 DNA reads as TGCGCCAGCGCCCGAGGAAGGAGACTAGCGGGACTAGATGAGCAGTTCTTC. The chain uses TRBV5-1 and TRBJ2-1; 11 bases fit TRBD2. In germline, CDR1 is SGHRS, CDR2 YFSETQ. The junction had 17 bases not matched to a gene; V was cut back by 7 bases and J by 8 bases. This CDR3 contains 17 residues.

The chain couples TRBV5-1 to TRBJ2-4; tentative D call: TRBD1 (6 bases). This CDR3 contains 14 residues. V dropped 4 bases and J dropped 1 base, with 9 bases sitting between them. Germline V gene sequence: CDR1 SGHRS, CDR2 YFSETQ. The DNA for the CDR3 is TGCGCCAGCAGCCCCGGACAGGCCAAAAACATTCAGTACTTC. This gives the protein CASSPGQAKNIQYF.

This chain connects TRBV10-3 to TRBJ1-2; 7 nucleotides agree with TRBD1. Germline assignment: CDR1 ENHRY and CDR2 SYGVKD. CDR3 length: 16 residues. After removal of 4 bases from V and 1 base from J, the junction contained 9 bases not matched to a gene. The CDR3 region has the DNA TGTGCCATCAGTGGTGGGACAGCATCTCTTAACTATGGCTACACCTTC. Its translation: CAISGGTASLNYGYTF.

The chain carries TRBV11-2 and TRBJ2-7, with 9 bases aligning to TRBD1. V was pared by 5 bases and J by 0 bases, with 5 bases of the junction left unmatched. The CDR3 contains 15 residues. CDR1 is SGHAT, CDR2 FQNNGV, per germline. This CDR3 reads CASSKTGGGSYEQYV. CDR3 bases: TGTGCCAGCAGCAAGACAGGGGGTGGCTCCTACGAGCAGTACGTC.

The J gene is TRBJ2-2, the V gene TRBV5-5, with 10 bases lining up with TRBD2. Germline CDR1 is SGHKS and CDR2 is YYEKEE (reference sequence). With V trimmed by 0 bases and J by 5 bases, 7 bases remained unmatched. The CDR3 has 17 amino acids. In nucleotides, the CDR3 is TGTGCCAGCAGCTTGGCCCCTACTAGCGGGGTTACCGGGGAGCTGTTTTTT. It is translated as CASSLAPTSGVTGELFF.

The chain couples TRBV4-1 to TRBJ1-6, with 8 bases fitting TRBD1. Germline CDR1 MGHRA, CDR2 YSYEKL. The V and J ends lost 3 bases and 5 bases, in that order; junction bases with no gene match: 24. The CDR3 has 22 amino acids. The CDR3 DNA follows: TGCGCCAGCAGCCAGAAGATATGGGGGGACAGGACCACGAATGTAAATAATTCACCCCTCCACTTT. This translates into CASSQKIWGDRTTNVNNSPLHF.

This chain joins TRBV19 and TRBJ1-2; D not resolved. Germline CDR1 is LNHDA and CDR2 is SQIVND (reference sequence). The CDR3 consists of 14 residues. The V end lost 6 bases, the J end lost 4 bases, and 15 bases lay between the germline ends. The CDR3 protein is CASRDGRRAYGYTF. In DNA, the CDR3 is TGTGCCAGTAGGGACGGACGGCGGGCCTATGGCTACACCTTC.

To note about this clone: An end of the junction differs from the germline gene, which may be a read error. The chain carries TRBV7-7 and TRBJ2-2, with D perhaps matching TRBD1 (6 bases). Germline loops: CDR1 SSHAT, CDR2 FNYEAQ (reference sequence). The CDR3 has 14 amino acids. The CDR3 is CASSLSQGRGELFF. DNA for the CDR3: TGTGCTAGCAGCTTGTCACAGGGACGCGGGGAGCTGTTTTTT.